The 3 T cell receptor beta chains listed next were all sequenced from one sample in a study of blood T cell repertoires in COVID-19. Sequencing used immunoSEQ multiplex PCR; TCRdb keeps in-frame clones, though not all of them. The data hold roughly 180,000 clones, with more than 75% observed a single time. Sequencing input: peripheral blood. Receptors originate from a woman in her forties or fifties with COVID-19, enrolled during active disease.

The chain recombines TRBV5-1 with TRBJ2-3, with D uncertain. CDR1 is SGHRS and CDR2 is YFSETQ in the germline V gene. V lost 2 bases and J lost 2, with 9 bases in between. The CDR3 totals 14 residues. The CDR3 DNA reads TGCGCCAGCAGCTTACAACAGTACACAGATACGCAGTATTTT. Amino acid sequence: CASSLQQYTDTQYF.

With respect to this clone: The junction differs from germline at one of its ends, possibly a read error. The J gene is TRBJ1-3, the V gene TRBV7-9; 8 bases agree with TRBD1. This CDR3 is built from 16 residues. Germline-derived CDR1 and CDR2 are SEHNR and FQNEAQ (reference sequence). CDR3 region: CASSVAADRDGNTIYF. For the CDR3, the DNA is TGTGCCAGCAGCGTAGCGGCGGACAGGGATGGAAACACCATATATTTT. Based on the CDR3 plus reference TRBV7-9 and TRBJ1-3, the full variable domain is DTGVSQNPRHKITKRGQNVTFRCDPISEHNRLYWYRQTLGQGPEFLTYFQNEAQLEKSRLLSDRFSAERPKGSFSTLEIQRTEQGDSAMYLCASSVAADRDGNTIYFGEGSWLTVV.

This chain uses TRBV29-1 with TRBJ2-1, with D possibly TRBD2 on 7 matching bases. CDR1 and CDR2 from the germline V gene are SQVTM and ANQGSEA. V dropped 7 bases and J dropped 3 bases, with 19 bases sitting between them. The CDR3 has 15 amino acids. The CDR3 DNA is TGCAGCGCTCCCGGGGACGGGGGGCGCTACAATGAGCAGTTCTTC. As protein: CSAPGDGGRYNEQFF.